This T cell receptor beta chain was recovered during a study of T cell responses to AZD1222 COVID-19 vaccine (dated by TCRdb to about 2021). With regard to the full study: AZD1222 recipients with second doses at about 4 weeks or about 12 weeks were pooled, because spike-specific TCR depth and breadth did not differ between schedules. A total of about 240 trial participants underwent TCR sequencing, of whom roughly 210 received two doses of AZD1222 and roughly 25 received two doses of the MenACWY control vaccine. Trial participants were enrolled by age into 18-55, 56-69 and 70-plus year subgroups, with roughly 160, 29 and 62 TCR-sequenced participants respectively. General findings and caveats noted by the study authors: CD4 TCRs associated with the vaccine covered the entire spike protein, and the dominant responses were in regions 160-218 and 743-854. A significant rise in spike-specific TCR breadth and depth was observed after two AZD1222 doses relative to day 0 and relative to MenACWY recipients. Conclusions about previously exposed vaccinees were limited because only six AZD1222 recipients were SARS-CoV-2 seropositive at baseline. Epitopes outside the regions mutated in the B.1.351 and B.1.1.7 variants were reportedly recognized by nearly half of the unique spike-specific TCRs. The 56-69-year group was small, and its depth increase did not reach significance, likely because of low power. Participants were mostly white British, with more females than males. The authors suggested clonal diversity may have been underestimated. Because no day 14 peak-response samples were available, repertoires were characterized only after the peak T cell response.

According to the study, the label for this sample's time point signals: baseline before first vaccination. The vaccinee samples were drawn from two UK trials, COV001 and COV002, one of which was a single-blind randomized controlled phase 2/3 trial testing AZD1222 (ChAdOx1 nCoV-19) in healthy adults. For TCRbeta chain sequencing, PBMC samples were collected from trial participants at day 0 and at day 28 after the second dose. The CDR3 spans 13 residues, from the cysteine through the phenylalanine. The kept DNA is CDR3 alone, 39 bases in frame from the first base. Trimming removed 9 bases from V and 2 bases from J; the gene matches leave 4 bases unexplained. Sequences SGHAT (CDR1) and FQNNGV (CDR2) are obtained from the germline V gene. For this clone: No antigen is known for it. No qualities accompany the bases; no much larger clone lies one base away.

The CDR3 regions of human TCRbeta chains were analyzed by immunosequencing. Regarding the original processing steps: Repertoire TCRs were checked for matches against a reference library of SARS-CoV-2-specific TCRs that had been generated using the MIRA antigen-specificity platform. Breadth was defined as the fraction of unique TCRs that were SARS-CoV-2-associated, and depth was defined as the fraction of total T cells that were SARS-CoV-2-associated. Using the MIRA data, each spike-specific TCR was assigned both to the spike region to which the TCR was reactive and to a CD4 or CD8 class. Log10-transformed breadth and depth values were compared by one-way ANOVA with Sidak's multiple comparisons tests. Entries here come from immuneACCESS through TCRdb and include only in-frame sequences with V and J called. Some clones fail to appear in such tables; in the studies checked, an unresolved V gene covers under half of the shortfall, and the cause of the remainder is unknown. D and trimming come from the DNA, and the V and J calls and clone size come from that table. The sample has 110,000 or so clones on record, roughly 87% of them singletons. In total, the top ten clones hold approximately 4.7% of the sample.

Sequencing was performed on peripheral blood, taken on day 0 of AZD1222 vaccination. The clonotype comes from an adult in good health. Recombination connected TRBV11-2 to TRBJ1-2; 9 bases in the junction line up with TRBD1. The CDR3 is CASRGTGNYGYTF. The bases read TGTGCCAGTCGCGGGACAGGGAACTATGGCTACACCTTC. Beyond the CDR3, the reference TRBV11-2 and TRBJ1-2 genes provide the residues; the full variable domain reads: EAGVAQSPRYKIIEKRQSVAFWCNPISGHATLYWYQQILGQGPKLLIQFQNNGVVDDSQLPKDRFSAERLKGVDSTLKIQPAKLEDSAVYLCASRGTGNYGYTFGSGTRLTVV.